This T cell receptor beta chain was sequenced in a study of breast tumors, draining lymph nodes, adjacent tissues. MiXCR was run by TCRdb on the multiplex PCR reads, yielding one entry per CDR3 protein. This sample has about 17,000 distinct CDR3 sequences, with 60% to 70% found just once. Whole-study findings and limits: The data were judged consistent with most tumor T cells coming from lymph node and expanding in tumor. That most tumor T cells come from lymph nodes remained unproven. Tumors had less TCR diversity than lymph nodes, more than nontumor tissue.

This clonotype was observed many times. Its cognate antigen is unknown. Germline CDR1 reads KGHSY; CDR2 reads FQNENV. This CDR3 contains 15 residues. V lost 1 base to trimming and J lost 7 bases, with 14 bases between them. Material for sequencing was tumor-adjacent breast tissue. This chain uses TRBV16 with TRBJ1-5; no definite D call. The clonotype comes from a female donor with breast cancer. Some clones in this sample may be carry-over from other donors' samples. DNA of the CDR3: TGTGCCAGCAGCCAATTTCGTGGCGGGGAACAGCCCCAGCATTTT. Amino acids: CASSQFRGGEQPQHF. The whole variable domain, remainder taken from reference TRBV16 and TRBJ1-5, is GEEVAQTPKHLVRGEGQKAKLYCAPIKGHSYVFWYQQVLKNEFKFLISFQNENVFDETGMPKERFSAKCLPNSPCSLEIQATKLEDSAVYFCASSQFRGGEQPQHFGDGTRLSIL.